These T cell receptor beta chains were read from a single sample in a study of T cells in Graves' hyperthyroidism and ophthalmopathy. Using its own MiXCR run on the multiplex PCR reads, TCRdb lists one record per CDR3 protein. The sample yields about 300,000 distinct CDR3 sequences, roughly 18% seen once. The sample was blood. The receptors were sampled from a man aged 45-65 years with Graves' ophthalmopathy. CDR3s include the opening cysteine and the closing phenylalanine or tryptophan. The order of the fields is CDR3 length, clone size, V gene, J gene, D gene, CDR3 DNA, CDR3 protein. The D gene is left open where the match is weak. Size tells how often a clone was seen (once, few, many) or the class of an expanded clone, and some rows leave it out.

>12|-|TRBV20-1|TRBJ2-1|-
TGCAGTGCTTATTCCCCGGGACCTGTGCAGTTCTTC
CSAYSPGPVQFF
>12|many|TRBV9|TRBJ2-7|-
TGTGCCAGCAGCGGCCAGGGTTCCGAGCAGTACTTC
CASSGQGSEQYF
>16|many|TRBV30|TRBJ1-4|TRBD1
TGTGCCTGGAGCCGGGACAGGGCCTCAACTAATGAAAAACTGTTTTTT
CAWSRDRASTNEKLFF
>14|few|TRBV29-1|TRBJ2-7|TRBD1
TGCAGCGTCGGAGGGACAGGGGAAGCCTACGAGCAGTACTTC
CSVGGTGEAYEQYF
>14|few|TRBV6-2/TRBV6-3|TRBJ2-1|-
TGTGCCAGCAGTTCGTGGCGGAAGGGGGATGAGCAGTTCTTC
CASSSWRKGDEQFF
>15|many|TRBV7-8|TRBJ1-1|-
TGTGCCAGCAGCCCCCGAGAGGGATCCAACACTGAAGCTTTCTTT
CASSPREGSNTEAFF
>14|-|TRBV7-9|TRBJ2-4|-
TGTGCCAGCAGCCCCCGAGCGACAGGTCACATTCAGTACTTC
CASSPRATGHIQYF
>22|many|TRBV7-9|TRBJ2-1|TRBD2
TGTGCCAGCAGCCCGCCCGCCTGGACTAGCGGGAGTAGGAGAGCATCCTACAATGAGCAGTTCTTC
CASSPPAWTSGSRRASYNEQFF
>13|many|TRBV2|TRBJ1-2|-
TGTGCCAGCAGTGATGGGGGGAAGGGTGGCTACACCTTC
CASSDGGKGGYTF
>18|many|TRBV12-3/TRBV12-4|TRBJ2-1|TRBD2
TGTGCCAGCAACCCACTAGCGGGAGGGGGCAGCTCCTACAATGAGCAGTTCTTC
CASNPLAGGGSSYNEQFF
>13|few|TRBV10-2|TRBJ2-5|-
TGCGCCAGCAGTGGATCCTACCAAGAGACCCAGTACTTC
CASSGSYQETQYF
>16|few|TRBV19|TRBJ1-1|-
TGTGCCAGTAGTATAGGTCCGGGGGCGCGGGACACTGAAGCTTTCTTT
CASSIGPGARDTEAFF
>15|few|TRBV12-3/TRBV12-4|TRBJ2-1|TRBD1
TGTGCCAGCAGTCTGAGGGACAGTGGGGATTGGGAGCAGTTCTTC
CASSLRDSGDWEQFF
>15|-|TRBV19|TRBJ1-1|-
TGTGCCAGCCGTAGCACCCCGACGGCTAACACTGAAGCTTTCTTT
CASRSTPTANTEAFF
>16|few|TRBV7-6|TRBJ2-1|-
TGTGCCAGCAGCTTAGGAACAGGGAGCTCCTACAATGAGCAGTTCTTC
CASSLGTGSSYNEQFF